This TCR beta chain was retrieved from a study of shared clonotypes between healthy human individuals. Across the whole study: The donors, two women and a few men, were aged 18 to 49. Regarding the study as a whole: A reduction in generation probabilities was seen for non-shared clonotypes relative to those shared by all four donors.

Produced via immunoSEQ multiplex PCR; TCRdb's table is partial and in-frame only. The table lists around 2,000,000 clones, roughly 95% of them singletons. The V gene lost 2 bases and the J gene lost 7 bases, with 15 bases spanning the gap. Looked up from germline, CDR1 is MNHNY and CDR2 is SVGAGI (reference sequence). There are 14 residues in the CDR3. With regard to this clone: Its matching antigen is unknown.

The rearrangement joins TRBV6-6 to TRBJ2-7, with D possibly being TRBD1 (5 bases). Sequenced material: naive CD4+ T cells sorted from blood. As to subset: CD45RA+ positively selected. This sequence originates from a man in his late teens or twenties in good health. The CDR3 coding sequence is TGTGCCAGCAGTTACCCGGACATCCTAGTAGAGCAGTACTTC. This sequence encodes CASSYPDILVEQYF.